This T cell receptor (beta chain) is from a study of monozygotic twins with inflammatory bowel disease. Study-level results: Nothing supported a single strong signal or clonotype that was associated with IBD.

An approximately 2.7 ml blood sample was drawn per donor. As to this clonotype: What it binds is not known.

cDNA encoding TCRalpha and TCRbeta underwent two nested PCRs of 16 and 9 cycles, each of which was followed by bead purification. TCRdb re-analyzed the 5' RACE reads; it lists each CDR3 protein once, without DNA. Here the sample table reports more than 300,000 distinct CDR3 sequences. CDR1 is LGHDT and CDR2 is YNNKEL in the germline V gene (reference sequence). This CDR3 spans 15 amino acids. The chain employs TRBV3-1 and TRBJ1-2; the TCRdb D gene call, TRBD1, has no DNA to confirm it. Sequencing input: blood. The source of this sequence is a human donor with ulcerative colitis or Crohn's disease, or a healthy co-twin of an affected twin (not recorded which). CDR3 in amino acids: CASSRRDRGNYGYTF. The full variable domain, its missing parts supplied by reference TRBV3-1 and TRBJ1-2, is DTAVSQTPKYLVTQMGNDKSIKCEQNLGHDTMYWYKQDSKKFLKIMFSYNNKELIINETVPNRFSPKSPDKAHLNLHINSLELGDSAVYFCASSRRDRGNYGYTFGSGTRLTVV.